This TCR beta chain was recorded in a study of T cell responses to AZD1222 COVID-19 vaccine. V lost 6 bases to trimming and J lost 1 base, with 10 bases between them. There are 13 residues in the CDR3. The germline V gene encodes CDR1 MDHEN and CDR2 SYDVKM. Regarding this clone: What it binds is not known.

The repertoire was sequenced with immunoSEQ multiplex PCR; TCRdb's copy has only in-frame clones and lacks some. The data hold over 110,000 clones, with just under 95% observed a single time. Notes on the study in general: An increase in Spike-specific TCR breadth and depth was observed after two AZD1222 doses.

V is TRBV28 and J is TRBJ2-7, with D perhaps matching TRBD1 (6 bases). This receptor was identified in an adult in good health. The sequences come from peripheral blood, collected on day 0 of AZD1222 vaccination. CDR3 loop: CASRTGNSYEQYF. CDR3 DNA: TGTGCCAGCAGGACAGGTAATTCCTACGAGCAGTACTTC.